The rows below give T cell receptor beta chains drawn from one sample of a study of tumor-infiltrating lymphocytes in oesophageal squamous cell carcinoma. Using its own MiXCR run on the PCR reads, TCRdb lists one record per CDR3 protein. The sample carries 7,000 to 9,000 distinct CDR3 sequences, more than 15% recorded once. The sequenced sample consisted of blood. The receptors here all came from a male donor with esophageal squamous cell carcinoma. Each CDR3 is given with its conserved first and last residue. D genes are given only for firm matches. Some rows have no size entry. The others give once, few or many, or a class for an expanded clone.

TRBJ1-2,TRBV11-2,many,16,TRBD1,TGTGCCAGCAGCTTAGGGCTCGGGACAGTTAACTATGGCTACACCTTC,CASSLGLGTVNYGYTF
TRBJ2-3,TRBV12-5,many,17,TRBD2,TGTGCTAGTGGTTCCCGCGCCCTAGCGGGGAGCACAGATACGCAGTATTTT,CASGSRALAGSTDTQYF
TRBJ1-2,TRBV14,many,15,TRBD1,TGTGCCAGCAGCCTCGAATGGGGACAGGACCATGGCTACACCTTC,CASSLEWGQDHGYTF
TRBJ2-1,TRBV6-2/TRBV6-3,-,13,TRBD2,TGTGCCAGCAGTTACGCGGGGGAGGGTGAGCAGTTCTTC,CASSYAGEGEQFF
TRBJ2-1,TRBV7-3,large,14,-,TGTGCCAGCAGCTTAGTAGGGCCACTCGATGAGCAGTTCTTC,CASSLVGPLDEQFF
TRBJ2-5,TRBV11-2,many,15,-,TGTGCCAGCAGCTTAGCCTTCGGACCTCAAGAGACCCAGTACTTC,CASSLAFGPQETQYF
TRBJ2-7,TRBV19,-,13,-,TGTGCCAGTAGTCCATTCCAGGGTGGCGAGCAGTACTTC,CASSPFQGGEQYF
TRBJ2-7,TRBV4-3,few,10,-,TGCGCCAGGAGGTGCGCCGAGCAGTACTTC,CARRCAEQYF
TRBJ2-1,TRBV4-2,many,13,-,TGTGCCAGCAGCCACTCAGGGACGTGGGAGCAGTTCTTC,CASSHSGTWEQFF
TRBJ2-3,TRBV5-6,medium-sized,15,TRBD1,TGTGCCAGCAGCTTGGCCGAGACAGGGGTGAATACGCAGTATTTT,CASSLAETGVNTQYF
TRBJ1-1,TRBV9,-,13,-,TGTGCCAGCAGCGGGTGGGAAGGCACTGAAGCTTTCTTT,CASSGWEGTEAFF
TRBJ1-4,TRBV5-1,-,14,-,TGCGCCAGCAGGGGGCAGACAACTAATGAAAAACTGTTTTTT,CASRGQTTNEKLFF
TRBJ2-7,TRBV19,-,15,TRBD1,TGTGCCAGTAGTCTCACAGGGGGCGTCGGATACGAGCAGTACTTC,CASSLTGGVGYEQYF
TRBJ2-1,TRBV7-9,large,16,TRBD2,TGTGCCAGCAGCTTAGGCTTAGCGGGGCAAGAATTGGGGCAGTTCTTC,CASSLGLAGQELGQFF
TRBJ2-1,TRBV12-3/TRBV12-4,medium-sized,15,TRBD2,TGTGCCAGCAGTTTAAGGGCGGGGGGACACAATGAGCAGTTCTTC,CASSLRAGGHNEQFF
TRBJ1-3,TRBV2,-,15,-,TGTGCCAGCAGTCGCCCCGTCGGCTCTGGAAACACCATATATTTT,CASSRPVGSGNTIYF
TRBJ2-4,TRBV7-6,-,17,-,TGTGCCAGCACCCGGGGTAGTAGCGGAGGGAACACCGGGGAGCTGTACTTC,CASTRGSSGGNTGELYF
TRBJ2-1,TRBV10-3,medium-sized,13,-,TGTGCCATCAGTGAGGGAGCAGTGAATGAGCAGTTCTTC,CAISEGAVNEQFF
TRBJ1-1,TRBV5-4,many,13,-,TGTGCCAGCAGCTTGCCGGGACGCACTGAAGCTTTCTTT,CASSLPGRTEAFF
TRBJ2-5,TRBV19,few,13,TRBD1,TGTGCCACCAAAGGGACAGGGTATAATGAGCAGTACTTC,CATKGTGYNEQYF
TRBJ2-1,TRBV7-8,large,14,-,TGTGCCAGCAGCTTAGAAAGCTTTAAGAATGAGCAGTTCTTC,CASSLESFKNEQFF
TRBJ2-3,TRBV14,-,13,-,TGTGCCAGCAGCCAAACCGGGGGTCCTACGCAGTATTTT,CASSQTGGPTQYF
TRBJ2-6,TRBV2,many,16,-,TGTGCCAGCCGCGGACTAAGCGCCTCTGGGGCCAACGTCCTGACTTTC,CASRGLSASGANVLTF
TRBJ1-2,TRBV24-1,few,13,-,TGTGCCACCAGCGGGACATCCGAAGGGGGCTACACCTTC,CATSGTSEGGYTF
TRBJ2-3,TRBV7-2,few,12,-,TGTGCCAGCAGCCCTAGGGTAGGGGCTACGTATTTT,CASSPRVGATYF
TRBJ2-7,TRBV6-1,many,12,-,TGTGCCAGCAGTCCTACAGGGCTCGAGCAGTACTTC,CASSPTGLEQYF
TRBJ1-3,TRBV5-6,-,15,-,TGTGCCAGCAGGCATGACAGGAGCTCTGGAAACACCATATATTTT,CASRHDRSSGNTIYF
TRBJ2-4,TRBV6-1,medium-sized,18,TRBD2,TGTGCCAGCTTCCTCCGTCCGGGACTAGCGGGGGGGAAAAACATTCAGTACTTC,CASFLRPGLAGGKNIQYF
TRBJ1-1,TRBV5-1,-,13,-,TGCGCCAGCAGCTTGTCGGGAGGGACTGAAGCTTTCTTT,CASSLSGGTEAFF
TRBJ1-4,TRBV11-3,many,15,-,TGTGCCAGCAGCCGGGGGTTTGCTAGCAATGAAAAACTGTTTTTT,CASSRGFASNEKLFF
TRBJ2-5,TRBV10-3,-,12,-,TGTGCCATCAGTGAGTCGTGGCTGGAGCAGTACTTC,CAISESWLEQYF
TRBJ2-2,TRBV7-2,large,14,-,TGTGCCAGCAGCCCCGGCTCGAACACCGGGGAGCTGTTTTTT,CASSPGSNTGELFF
TRBJ1-1,TRBV5-4,-,11,-,TGTGCCAGCATCGGTGGCACTGAAGCTTTCTTT,CASIGGTEAFF
TRBJ2-1,TRBV6-6,medium-sized,16,TRBD2,TGTGCCAGCAGTTACCAGGGACTAGCCTCCTACAATGAGCAGTTCTTC,CASSYQGLASYNEQFF
TRBJ1-2,TRBV6-1,many,12,-,TGTGCCAGCCGAGAGGGGAACTATGGCTACACCTTC,CASREGNYGYTF
TRBJ1-5,TRBV12-3/TRBV12-4,many,15,TRBD1,TGTGCCAGCAGTTTCGGGGGGACAGGAGCTCAGCCCCAGCATTTT,CASSFGGTGAQPQHF
TRBJ1-2,TRBV12-3/TRBV12-4,many,14,TRBD1,TGTGCCAGCAGTCCCCCGACAGGGGGCTATGGCTACACCTTC,CASSPPTGGYGYTF
TRBJ2-6,TRBV6-2/TRBV6-3,-,18,-,-,CASRATRTGKGLWLHLRF
TRBJ2-3,TRBV7-8,medium-sized,15,-,TGTGCCAGCAGCTTGGTTCCGAGTCGGACAGATACGCAGTATTTT,CASSLVPSRTDTQYF
TRBJ1-6,TRBV7-2,large,18,TRBD1,TGTGCCAGCAGCGGTGGAGGACAGGGGGGCTCCTATAATTCACCCCTCCACTTC,CASSGGGQGGSYNSPLHF
TRBJ2-1,TRBV2,many,14,TRBD2,TGTGCCAGCAGTAGGACTAGCGGGGGGCGTCAGGAGTTCTTC,CASSRTSGGRQEFF
TRBJ2-3,TRBV7-8,medium-sized,21,TRBD2,TGTGCCAGCAGCTTAGCGAGAGGACTAGCGGGGGCGCAGTCTAGCACAGATACGCAGTATTTT,CASSLARGLAGAQSSTDTQYF
TRBJ2-3,TRBV11-3,medium-sized,15,TRBD1,TGTGCCAGTACTCCGGGACAGGGGGCCACAGATACGCAGTATTTT,CASTPGQGATDTQYF
TRBJ2-3,TRBV5-4,many,14,TRBD1,TGTGCCAGCAGCCGGGACAGTAGCACAGATACGCAGTATTTT,CASSRDSSTDTQYF
TRBJ2-1,TRBV12-3/TRBV12-4,medium-sized,15,-,TGTGCCAGCAGTTTAATAAGAAGAGGGAGCAATGAGCAGTTCTTC,CASSLIRRGSNEQFF
TRBJ2-7,TRBV12-3/TRBV12-4,many,13,-,TGTGCCAGCAGTCCCATCTTCTCCAATGAGCAGTACTTC,CASSPIFSNEQYF
TRBJ1-3,TRBV5-1,few,14,-,TGCGCCAGCAGCTTGGAGGGGGGCAGAAACACCATATATTTT,CASSLEGGRNTIYF
TRBJ2-3,TRBV6-4,many,14,TRBD2,TGTGCCAGCAGTGTTGATGCGGGGGTAGATACGCAGTATTTT,CASSVDAGVDTQYF
TRBJ2-1,TRBV12-3/TRBV12-4,many,14,-,TGTGCCAGCAGTCAGGGACCGCCAAAGGGTGAGCAGTTCTTC,CASSQGPPKGEQFF
TRBJ2-2,TRBV7-9,medium-sized,18,TRBD2,TGTGCCAGCAGCTCGGGACTAGCGGGGGTTACCGGTACCGGGGAGCTGTTTTTT,CASSSGLAGVTGTGELFF
TRBJ1-2,TRBV6-1,many,13,-,TGTGCCAGCAGTTTCCTCGACGGCTATGGCTACACCTTC,CASSFLDGYGYTF
TRBJ1-5,TRBV19,few,14,-,TGTGCCAGTAGTATCGAATATGGCAATCAGCCCCAGCATTTT,CASSIEYGNQPQHF
TRBJ2-5,TRBV10-3,medium-sized,13,-,TGTGCCATCAGTGAACACAGCCAAGAGACCCAGTACTTC,CAISEHSQETQYF
TRBJ1-1,TRBV19,few,13,-,TGTGCCAGTGGTCTCCAGTTGAACACTGAAGCTTTCTTT,CASGLQLNTEAFF
TRBJ1-1,TRBV7-9,many,15,TRBD1,TGTGCCAGCACCAAGGACAGGGGGCTGAACACTGAAGCTTTCTTT,CASTKDRGLNTEAFF
TRBJ2-1,TRBV7-2,large,13,TRBD2,TGTGCCAGCTGGCGGGGAGGGTTCAATGAGCAGTTCTTC,CASWRGGFNEQFF